The 11 T cell receptor beta chains presented below share a single source sample, sequenced in a study of cytomegalovirus exposure and HLA in healthy donors. The study ran its PCR with 60 Vbeta and 13 Jbeta primers. Profiled with immunoSEQ multiplex PCR; TCRdb holds only in-frame clones, not every one. The repertoire includes roughly 99,000 clones, about 83% of them detected once, and 16% sits in the top ten. The sample comprised PBMCs. These receptors came from a man aged 55 to 70 in good health and CMV-seropositive.

This chain links TRBV7-9 with TRBJ2-1; 8 nucleotides line up with TRBD2. The CDR3 has 17 residues. Germline CDR1 SEHNR, CDR2 FQNEAQ (reference sequence). Trimming took 0 bases from V and 8 from J; bases not matched to a gene: 12. The CDR3 bases are TGTGCCAGCAGCTTAGCCGGGTGGGTTAGCGGGGTCGATGAGCAGTTCTTC. This sequence encodes CASSLAGWVSGVDEQFF.

The chain combines TRBV7-9 with TRBJ1-1; 8 positions match TRBD1. The V gene end was trimmed by 0 bases and the J gene end by 11 bases; junction bases not matched to a gene: 14. This CDR3 is built from 16 residues. Germline loops: CDR1 SEHNR, CDR2 FQNEAQ (reference sequence). CDR3 loop: CASSLATTGVAVSAFF. Here the CDR3 DNA reads TGTGCCAGCAGCTTAGCAACGACAGGGGTTGCGGTGTCCGCTTTCTTT.

A remark on this clone: Germline is not matched at one junction end, which may reflect a read error. Different DNA sequences within this sample yield the same CDR3. V is TRBV4-2 and J is TRBJ2-1; perhaps TRBD2 as D (5 bases). There are 15 residues in the CDR3. From germline, CDR1 is LGHNA and CDR2 YNFKEQ. CDR3 sequence reads: CASSQESGSYNEQFF. DNA of the CDR3: TGTGCCAGTAGCCAAGAGAGCGGTAGTTACAATGAGCAGTTCTTC.

Only one count was recorded for this clone. The CDR3 DNA sequence: TGTGCCAGCTCACCGTCTGGACAGGATCACATTCAGTACTTC. Translating gives CASSPSGQDHIQYF. V usage is TRBV18 and J usage is TRBJ2-4; TRBD1 matches 7 bases. This CDR3 contains 14 residues. V lost 3 bases to trimming and J lost 8 bases; unmatched junction nucleotides: 7. The germline CDR1 and CDR2 sequences are KGHSH and LQKENI.

This sequence joins TRBV7-6 and TRBJ2-5, with a possible D match to TRBD1 (6 bases). TRBJ2-7 matches the DNA end more closely, so the J call is doubtful. The germline V gene has CDR1 SGHVS and CDR2 FNYEAQ. The CDR3 covers 14 residues. The CDR3 DNA sequence: TGTGCCAGCAGCTTATCCCAGGGGTCCTACGAGCAGTACTTC. Its protein product is CASSLSQGSYEQYF.

This clone was detected once. The chain links TRBV18 to TRBJ1-2; the D gene is possibly TRBD1 (6 bases). The ends were cut back, 3 bases at V and 2 bases at J, with 7 bases in the middle. This CDR3 region has 13 residues. The germline V gene encodes CDR1 KGHSH and CDR2 LQKENI. CDR3 DNA sequence: TGTGCCAGCTCACCGGACAGAAACTATGGCTACACCTTC. The encoded protein is CASSPDRNYGYTF.

V and J are TRBV4-1 and TRBJ1-1, with D unresolved. The germline gives CDR1 MGHRA, CDR2 YSYEKL. Trimming removed 1 base at V and 4 bases at J, with 10 bases between. CDR3 length equals 14 residues. This chain's CDR3 is CASSQAASGTEAFF. CDR3 DNA sequence: TGCGCCAGCAGCCAAGCTGCGAGCGGCACTGAAGCTTTCTTT.

V is TRBV6-1 and J is TRBJ1-6; a weak D match, TRBD1 (5 bases). The length of the CDR3 is 15 residues. With 4 bases removed from V and 10 bases from J, the gap between germline ends came to 17 bases. Germline loops: CDR1 MNHNS, CDR2 SASEGT. The CDR3 nucleotides are TGTGCCAGCAGTGCCCAGGGAGGACGGGACTCACCCCTCCACTTT. It yields the protein CASSAQGGRDSPLHF.

The chain has TRBV30 and TRBJ1-2; weak D call: TRBD1 (5 bases). The CDR3 loop spans 13 amino acids. Trimming pared 1 base from V and 3 bases from J, leaving 9 bases between. Germline lookup yields CDR1 GTSNPN and CDR2 SVGIG (reference sequence). CDR3 protein: CAWSADTDYGYTF. CDR3 nucleotides: TGTGCCTGGAGTGCGGACACCGACTATGGCTACACCTTC.

The chain joins TRBV7-6 to TRBJ2-1; 8 bases fit TRBD2. The CDR3 totals 16 residues. J lost 2 bases, V lost 0 bases, and 3 bases had no gene match. Germline CDR1 and CDR2: SGHVS and FNYEAQ. The CDR3 sequence is CASSLAAGGPYNEQFF. CDR3 nucleotide sequence: TGTGCCAGCAGCTTAGCGGCGGGGGGTCCCTACAATGAGCAGTTCTTC.

The CDR3 DNA reads as TGTGCCAGCAGCGGAGCCTTGACAGGCCGCATCACAGATACGCAGTATTTT. It is translated as CASSGALTGRITDTQYF. The chain links TRBV9 to TRBJ2-3, with TRBD1 as a possible D gene (6 bases). Germline lookup yields CDR1 SGDLS and CDR2 YYNGEE. V lost 3 bases and J lost 2, with 19 bases in between. There are 17 residues in the CDR3.